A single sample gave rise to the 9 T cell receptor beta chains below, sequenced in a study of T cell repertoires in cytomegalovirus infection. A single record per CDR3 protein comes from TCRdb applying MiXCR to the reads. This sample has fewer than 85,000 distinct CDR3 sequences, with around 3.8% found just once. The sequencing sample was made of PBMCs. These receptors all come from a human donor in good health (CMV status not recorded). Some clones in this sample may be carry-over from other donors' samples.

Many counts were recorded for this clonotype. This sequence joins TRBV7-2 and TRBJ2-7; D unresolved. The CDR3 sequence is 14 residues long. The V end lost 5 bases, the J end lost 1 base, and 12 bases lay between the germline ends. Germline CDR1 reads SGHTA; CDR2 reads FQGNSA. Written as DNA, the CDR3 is TGTGCCAGCAGCCAAATTGGGCAGTCCTACGAGCAGTACTTC. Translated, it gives CASSQIGQSYEQYF.

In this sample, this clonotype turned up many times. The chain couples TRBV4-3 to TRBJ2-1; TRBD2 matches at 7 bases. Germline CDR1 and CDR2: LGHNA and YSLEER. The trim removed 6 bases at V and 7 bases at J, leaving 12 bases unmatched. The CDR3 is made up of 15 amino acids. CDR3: CASSPGTGGENEQFF. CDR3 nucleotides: TGCGCCAGCAGTCCTGGGACGGGGGGAGAGAATGAGCAGTTCTTC.

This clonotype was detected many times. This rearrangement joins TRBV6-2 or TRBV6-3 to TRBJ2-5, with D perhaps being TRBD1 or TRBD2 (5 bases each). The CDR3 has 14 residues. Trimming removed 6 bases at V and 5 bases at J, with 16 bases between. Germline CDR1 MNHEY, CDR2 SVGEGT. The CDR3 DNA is TGTGCCAGCAGGGAGCATGGGGGAGAGGAGACCCAGTACTTC. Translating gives CASREHGGEETQYF.

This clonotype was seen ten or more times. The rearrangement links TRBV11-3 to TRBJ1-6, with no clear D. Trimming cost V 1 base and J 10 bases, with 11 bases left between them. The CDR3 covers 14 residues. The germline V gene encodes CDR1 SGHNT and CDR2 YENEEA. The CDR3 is CASSLAAGSSPLHF. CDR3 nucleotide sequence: TGTGCCAGCAGCTTAGCGGCGGGAAGCTCACCCCTCCACTTT.

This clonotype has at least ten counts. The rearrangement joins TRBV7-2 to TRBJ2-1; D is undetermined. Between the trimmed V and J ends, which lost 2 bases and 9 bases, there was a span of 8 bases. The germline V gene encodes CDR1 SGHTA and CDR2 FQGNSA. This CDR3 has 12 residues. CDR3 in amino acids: CASSLPSIEQFF. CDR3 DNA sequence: TGTGCCAGCAGCTTACCCTCGATTGAGCAGTTCTTC.

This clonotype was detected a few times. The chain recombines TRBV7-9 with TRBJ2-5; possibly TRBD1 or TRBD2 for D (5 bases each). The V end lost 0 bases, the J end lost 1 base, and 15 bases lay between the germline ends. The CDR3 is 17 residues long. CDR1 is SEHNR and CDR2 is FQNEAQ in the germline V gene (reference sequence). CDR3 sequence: CASSLAVPGTGQETQYF. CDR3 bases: TGTGCCAGCAGCTTAGCTGTACCCGGGACGGGCCAAGAGACCCAGTACTTC.

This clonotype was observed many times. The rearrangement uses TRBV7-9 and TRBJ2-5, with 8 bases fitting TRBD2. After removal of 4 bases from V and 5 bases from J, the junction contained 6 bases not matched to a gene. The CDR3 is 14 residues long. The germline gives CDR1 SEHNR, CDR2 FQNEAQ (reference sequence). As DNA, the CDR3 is TGTGCCAGCAGCTCCGATGGGACTAGGGAGACCCAGTACTTC. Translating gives CASSSDGTRETQYF.

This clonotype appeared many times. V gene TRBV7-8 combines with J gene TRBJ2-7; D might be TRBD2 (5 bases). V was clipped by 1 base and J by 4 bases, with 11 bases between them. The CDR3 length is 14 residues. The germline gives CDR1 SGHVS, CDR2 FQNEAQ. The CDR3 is CASSLGHSGYEQYF. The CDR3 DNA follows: TGTGCCAGCAGCTTAGGGCACTCGGGGTACGAGCAGTACTTC.

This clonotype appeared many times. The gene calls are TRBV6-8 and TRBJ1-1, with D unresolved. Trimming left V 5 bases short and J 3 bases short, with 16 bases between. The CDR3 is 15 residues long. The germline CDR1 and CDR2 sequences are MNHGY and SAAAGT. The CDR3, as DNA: TGTGCCAGCAGTCCGGGTGAAGGGTCGGACACTGAAGCTTTCTTT. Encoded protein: CASSPGEGSDTEAFF.